These T cell receptor beta chains were read from a single sample in a study of blood T cell repertoires in COVID-19. The data were produced by immunoSEQ multiplex PCR, yet TCRdb's version contains in-frame clones alone and is incomplete. Here the sample spans tens of thousands of clones, 70% to 90% being singletons. The material sequenced was peripheral blood. The receptors shown here come from an elderly man with COVID-19, enrolled during active disease. CDR3s include the opening cysteine and the closing phenylalanine or tryptophan. Fields, in order: CDR3 length, D gene, clone size, V gene, J gene, CDR3 protein, CDR3 DNA. A D gene is named only where the DNA matches it firmly. Not all rows give a size; the values are once, few, many and, for expanded clones, a class.

18	TRBD2	-	TRBV7-3	TRBJ2-1	CASSLKGLAGNSYNEQFF	TGTGCCAGCAGCTTAAAAGGACTAGCGGGAAACTCCTACAATGAGCAGTTCTTC
13	TRBD1	-	TRBV27	TRBJ1-2	CASSLIRGDGYTF	TGTGCCAGCAGTTTGATCAGGGGGGATGGCTACACCTTC
13	-	once	TRBV6-2/TRBV6-3	TRBJ1-1	CASSYSQEGQAFF	TGTGCCAGCAGTTACTCTCAGGAGGGGCAAGCTTTCTTT
18	TRBD1	once	TRBV3-1/TRBV3-2	TRBJ1-2	CASSQDEGAGPGGYGYTF	TGTGCCAGCAGCCAAGATGAGGGGGCAGGCCCAGGAGGCTATGGCTACACCTTC
15	TRBD1	-	TRBV9	TRBJ2-2	CASSVEDRYTGELFF	TGTGCCAGCAGCGTAGAGGACAGGTACACCGGGGAGCTGTTTTTT
13	TRBD1	-	TRBV7-9	TRBJ1-1	CASSYQGATEAFF	TGTGCCAGCAGCTATCAGGGGGCAACTGAAGCTTTCTTT
11	-	few	TRBV29-1	TRBJ1-2	CSVDSSYGYTF	TGCAGCGTCGACAGCTCCTATGGCTACACCTTC
12	-	-	TRBV28	TRBJ1-4	CASSLPGEKLFF	TGTGCCAGCAGTTTGCCGGGTGAAAAACTGTTTTTT
12	-	-	TRBV5-1	TRBJ2-3	CASSLQGDTQYF	TGCGCCAGCAGCTTGCAGGGAGATACGCAGTATTTT
11	-	-	TRBV6-5	TRBJ2-7	CASAVGYEQYF	TGTGCCAGCGCGGTGGGCTACGAGCAGTACTTC
15	-	-	TRBV6-5	TRBJ1-1	CASSYSRVRNTEAFF	TGTGCCAGCAGTTACTCGAGAGTTCGGAACACTGAAGCTTTCTTT
14	TRBD1	-	TRBV25-1	TRBJ1-5	CASSDKGAWEPQHF	TGTGCCAGCAGTGACAAGGGGGCTTGGGAGCCCCAGCATTTT
16	-	-	TRBV18	TRBJ2-3	CASSPPTLTSTDTQYF	TGTGCCAGCTCACCACCGACATTAACTAGCACAGATACGCAGTATTTT
15	TRBD1	-	TRBV4-3	TRBJ1-2	CASSRAGQGLYGYTF	TGCGCCAGCAGCCGGGCAGGACAGGGTCTCTATGGCTACACCTTC
13	-	few	TRBV6-5	TRBJ2-5	CASSYRGQETQYF	TGTGCCAGCAGTTACAGGGGGCAAGAGACCCAGTACTTC
12	TRBD1	-	TRBV12-3/TRBV12-4	TRBJ1-1	CASSLRGDRSFF	TGTGCCAGCAGTTTAAGGGGGGACAGGTCTTTCTTT
14	-	-	TRBV7-8	TRBJ1-3	CASSPGTLRNTIYF	TGTGCCAGCAGCCCAGGGACACTACGAAACACCATATATTTT
16	TRBD1	-	TRBV7-9	TRBJ1-3	CASSPLLQGVGNTIYF	TGTGCCAGCAGCCCTTTGTTACAGGGGGTTGGAAACACCATATATTTT
16	-	-	TRBV2	TRBJ2-5	CASSAGFAVRQETQYF	TGTGCCAGCAGTGCCGGGTTTGCCGTACGCCAAGAGACCCAGTACTTC
14	-	-	TRBV27	TRBJ1-5	CASSFQGIGQPQHF	TGTGCCAGCAGTTTTCAGGGTATTGGTCAGCCCCAGCATTTT
17	TRBD1	once	TRBV7-9	TRBJ2-1	CASSLRGTGERDNEQFF	TGTGCCAGCAGCTTACGAGGGACAGGGGAAAGGGACAATGAGCAGTTCTTC
15	-	-	TRBV5-4	TRBJ2-1	CASSLDRAFHNEQFF	TGTGCCAGCAGCTTGGACCGAGCTTTCCACAATGAGCAGTTCTTC
13	-	-	TRBV11-2	TRBJ1-1	CASSLPQGSEAFF	TGTGCCAGCAGCTTACCCCAGGGCAGTGAAGCTTTCTTT
16	-	-	TRBV5-4	TRBJ2-3	CASSLPGFLSTDTQYF	TGTGCCAGCAGCTTGCCGGGTTTCCTTAGCACAGATACGCAGTATTTT
12	-	few	TRBV18	TRBJ1-1	CASSPQGAEAFF	TGTGCCAGCTCACCACAGGGGGCTGAAGCTTTCTTT
14	TRBD1	-	TRBV3-1/TRBV3-2	TRBJ1-3	CASSARDRGNTIYF	TGTGCCAGCAGCGCACGGGACAGGGGGAACACCATATATTTT
14	TRBD1	-	TRBV5-8	TRBJ1-2	CASSSLDRKDGYTF	TGTGCCAGCAGCTCCTTGGACAGGAAGGATGGCTACACCTTC
18	-	-	TRBV18	TRBJ1-2	CASSPSVGQKGANYGYTF	TGTGCCAGCTCACCCTCTGTCGGACAAAAAGGGGCTAACTATGGCTACACCTTC
14	-	-	TRBV6-6	TRBJ1-5	CASSLDSFGEPQHF	TGTGCCAGCAGTTTGGACAGTTTCGGCGAGCCCCAGCATTTT
16	TRBD1	once	TRBV5-1	TRBJ2-5	CASSLTGVRVVETQYF	TGCGCCAGCAGCTTGACAGGGGTTCGGGTCGTAGAGACCCAGTACTTC
14	-	-	TRBV9	TRBJ1-6	CASSVRRDKVALHF	TGTGCCAGCAGCGTCCGTCGGGATAAGGTGGCCCTCCACTTT
14	-	-	TRBV2	TRBJ2-2	CASSRQGNTGELFF	TGTGCCAGCAGTCGACAAGGGAACACCGGGGAGCTGTTTTTT
14	TRBD1	once	TRBV6-5	TRBJ2-7	CASSLGQGRDEQYF	TGTGCCAGCAGTTTGGGACAGGGCCGGGACGAGCAGTACTTC
17	-	-	TRBV7-6	TRBJ1-5	CASSLGGGMMGNQPQHF	TGTGCCAGCAGCTTAGGGGGGGGTATGATGGGCAATCAGCCCCAGCATTTT
14	TRBD1	few	TRBV9	TRBJ1-2	CASSGTGGADGYTF	TGTGCCAGCAGCGGGACAGGGGGCGCCGATGGCTACACCTTC
14	TRBD1	-	TRBV6-5	TRBJ1-3	CASSYGQGGNTIYF	TGTGCCAGCAGTTACGGACAGGGCGGAAACACCATATATTTT
16	TRBD1	-	TRBV3-1/TRBV3-2	TRBJ1-2	CASSPGQGEVLNGYTF	TGTGCCAGCAGCCCCGGACAGGGGGAGGTCTTAAATGGCTACACCTTC
15	-	-	TRBV5-5	TRBJ1-4	CASRTAAATNEKLFF	TGTGCCAGCAGAACAGCGGCAGCAACTAATGAAAAACTGTTTTTT
14	TRBD1	-	TRBV28	TRBJ1-4	CASSTMTGSEKLFF	TGTGCCAGCAGCACTATGACAGGGTCGGAAAAACTGTTTTTT
15	-	-	TRBV2	TRBJ2-3	CASRRDSLGTDTQYF	TGTGCCAGCAGACGTGACAGTCTAGGCACAGATACGCAGTATTTT
14	-	once	TRBV9	TRBJ1-4	CASSPNAANEKLFF	TGTGCCAGCAGCCCGAATGCGGCTAATGAAAAACTGTTTTTT
15	TRBD1	-	TRBV19	TRBJ1-2	CASSRPTGGNYGYTF	TGTGCCAGTAGTCGACCGACAGGGGGTAACTATGGCTACACCTTC
15	-	-	TRBV3-1/TRBV3-2	TRBJ1-2	CASSHTGMVKNGYTF	TGTGCCAGCAGCCATACAGGGATGGTTAAAAATGGCTACACCTTC
16	TRBD1	-	TRBV19	TRBJ2-1	CASSTRGTGGYNEQFF	TGTGCCAGTAGTACTAGGGGGACAGGGGGATACAATGAGCAGTTCTTC
12	-	-	TRBV7-8	TRBJ1-1	CASSSAGSEAFF	TGTGCCAGCAGCTCGGCCGGGTCTGAAGCTTTCTTT
12	-	-	TRBV2	TRBJ1-3	CASSVQGNTIYF	TGTGCCAGCAGTGTCCAGGGAAACACCATATATTTT
14	TRBD1	-	TRBV19	TRBJ1-5	CASRDRGSNQPQHF	TGTGCCAGTAGGGACAGGGGTAGCAATCAGCCCCAGCATTTT
13	TRBD1	-	TRBV7-9	TRBJ1-2	CASSLRDRARYTF	TGTGCCAGCAGCTTACGGGACAGGGCCCGCTACACCTTC
15	TRBD1	-	TRBV18	TRBJ1-1	CASSPITGGNTEAFF	TGTGCCAGCTCACCAATTACAGGGGGCAACACTGAAGCTTTCTTT
14	TRBD1	-	TRBV18	TRBJ2-5	CASSAGTGTETQYF	TGTGCCAGCTCAGCGGGGACAGGGACGGAGACCCAGTACTTC
15	-	-	TRBV4-1	TRBJ1-5	CASSLFRGSNQPQHF	TGCGCCAGCAGCCTATTCAGGGGTAGCAATCAGCCCCAGCATTTT
14	-	few	TRBV6-5	TRBJ1-6	CASSPRGVQSPLHF	TGTGCCAGCAGCCCCAGGGGAGTTCAGTCACCCCTCCACTTT
12	-	-	TRBV6-5	TRBJ2-7	CASTRGRLEQYF	TGTGCCAGCACTCGGGGAAGACTGGAGCAGTACTTC
17	-	-	TRBV5-5	TRBJ2-2	CASSLAPTDTGTGELFF	TGTGCCAGCAGCCTGGCCCCCACGGACACCGGCACCGGGGAGCTGTTTTTT
15	TRBD1	-	TRBV15	TRBJ1-5	CATSSRQGAYQPQHF	TGTGCCACCAGCTCCCGACAGGGGGCTTATCAGCCCCAGCATTTT
15	TRBD1	-	TRBV7-8	TRBJ2-7	CASSLGQGTSYEQYF	TGTGCCAGCAGCTTAGGACAGGGTACCTCCTACGAGCAGTACTTC
15	-	-	TRBV27	TRBJ1-1	CASSSYSQGSTEAFF	TGTGCCAGCAGCTCTTATTCTCAGGGCTCCACTGAAGCTTTCTTT
14	TRBD1	-	TRBV6-5	TRBJ2-5	CASRGQAAQETQYF	TGTGCCAGCAGGGGACAGGCCGCCCAAGAGACCCAGTACTTC
16	-	few	TRBV18	TRBJ1-3	CASSPSTGSSGNTIYF	TGTGCCAGCTCACCTTCGACAGGATCCTCTGGAAACACCATATATTTT
15	-	-	TRBV2	TRBJ2-4	CASSGGSEWGSIQYF	TGTGCCAGCAGTGGAGGGAGTGAGTGGGGAAGCATTCAGTACTTC